This TCR beta chain comes out of a study of beta chain features in type 1 diabetes. Study-wide background: Cell yields, age and gender were similar between patients and healthy donors.

As regards this clone: The antigen remains unidentified.

General study results and limits: Patients' naive, central memory and Treg TCRB repertoires seemed closer to one another than those of healthy donors. VDJ junctions from type 1 diabetes patients carried fewer insertions and larger deletions.

This CDR3 has 13 amino acids. V lost 2 bases and J 3 bases, leaving 8 bases between the germline ends. Germline V CDR1 and CDR2: SGHRS, YFSETQ. Sequencing targeted expressed TCRB transcripts, as all isolated RNA had been reverse transcribed. Assay: immunoSEQ multiplex PCR; the TCRdb copy retains only in-frame clones and omits some. This sample has a few hundred thousand clones, with around 9.6% found just once. The sequence came from a woman in her late teens or twenties in good health. The specimen sequenced was naive CD4+ T cells from blood. The chain has TRBV5-1 and TRBJ1-2; possibly TRBD1 for D (5 bases). The CDR3 loop is CASSLGVDYGYTF. In nucleotides, the CDR3 is TGCGCCAGCAGCTTAGGGGTTGACTATGGCTACACCTTC.